This T cell receptor beta chain was recorded in a study of blood T cell repertoires in COVID-19. Assay used: immunoSEQ multiplex PCR; TCRdb lists only in-frame clones, some missing. The sample has approximately 300,000 clones, 80% to 90% seen once; the top ten hold roughly 5.9%. Recruited during active infection, patients (from Seattle) were subsequently followed longitudinally. Sequencing was carried out using peripheral blood. The sequence came from a woman aged 45-59 years with COVID-19, enrolled during active disease.

CDR3 nucleotide sequence: TGTGCCAGCAGCTCAACGGGGTCCAGGGGCTCCTACGAGCAGTACTTC. Translating it yields CASSSTGSRGSYEQYF. The rearrangement links TRBV21-1 to TRBJ2-7; the table's D call, TRBD1, was not checked against the DNA. TRBV21-1 is marked as a pseudogene. This CDR3 has 16 residues.